The 22 T cell receptor beta chains reported below all come from one sample, sequenced in a study of cytomegalovirus exposure and HLA in healthy donors. PCR employed 60 Vbeta and 13 Jbeta primers. TCRdb's table, derived via immunoSEQ multiplex PCR, lists solely in-frame clones and lacks some. The table shows fewer than 80,000 clones, with 75% occurring only once. What was sequenced was PBMCs. These receptors were collected from a woman in her 40s in good health and CMV-seropositive.

This rearrangement joins TRBV2 to TRBJ1-1; D unresolved. Germline V gene data show CDR1 as SNHLY and CDR2 as FYNNEI. CDR3 length: 12 residues. Deletions cut 3 bases from V and 4 bases from J, with 6 bases between. The CDR3 spells CASSDSGTEAFF. The CDR3 nucleotides are TGTGCCAGCAGTGATTCGGGCACTGAAGCTTTCTTT.

The V call is TRBV5-1, the J call TRBJ2-1; 10 nucleotides match TRBD2. V gave up 1 base and J gave up 7 bases; unmatched junction bases: 8. The CDR3 is 16 amino acids. Germline CDR1 and CDR2: SGHRS and YFSETQ. The CDR3 nucleotides read TGCGCCAGCAGCTTGCAAGTAGCGGGGGGAACGAATGAGCAGTTCTTC. It specifies CASSLQVAGGTNEQFF.

The chain joins TRBV6-6 to TRBJ2-2; TRBD2 is a possible D gene (7 bases). The CDR3 is 15 residues long. Trimming removed 4 bases from V and 5 bases from J, with 14 bases in between. Germline V CDR1 and CDR2: MNHNY, SVGAGI (reference sequence). CDR3 region: CASSLGGGVTGELFF. The CDR3 coding sequence is TGTGCCAGCAGTTTAGGGGGAGGGGTTACCGGGGAGCTGTTTTTT.

This rearrangement joins TRBV5-1 to TRBJ1-2, with TRBD1 as a possible D gene (5 bases). The length of the CDR3 is 15 residues. Germline CDR1 is SGHRS and CDR2 is YFSETQ. Deletions cut 5 bases from V and 6 bases from J, with 20 bases between. The CDR3 DNA is TGCGCCAGCAGTGTGGGGGGGGATCCATTTGATGGCTACACCTTC. Amino acid sequence: CASSVGGDPFDGYTF. Drawing the rest from reference TRBV5-1 and TRBJ1-2, the complete variable domain is KAGVTQTPRYLIKTRGQQVTLSCSPISGHRSVSWYQQTPGQGLQFLFEYFSETQRNKGNFPGRFSGRQFSNSRSEMNVSTLELGDSALYLCASSVGGDPFDGYTFGSGTRLTVV.

V is TRBV6-1 and J is TRBJ2-3; 9 bases agree with TRBD2. The germline V gene encodes CDR1 MNHNS and CDR2 SASEGT. The CDR3 extends over 14 amino acids. The V gene end was trimmed by 7 bases and the J gene end by 5 bases; junction bases not matched to a gene: 7. The CDR3 sequence: CASNSRGGEDTQYF. The CDR3 region has the DNA TGTGCCAGCAATTCGCGGGGGGGCGAAGATACGCAGTATTTT.

The V gene is TRBV7-9, the J gene TRBJ2-3; no firm D call. This CDR3 has 13 residues. Between the trimmed V and J ends, which lost 1 base and 6 bases, there was a span of 8 bases. The V gene's germline CDR1 is SEHNR and CDR2 FQNEAQ (reference sequence). CDR3: CASSLETGDTQYF. DNA of the CDR3: TGTGCCAGCAGCTTAGAGACCGGGGATACGCAGTATTTT.

This clone was seen a few times. CDR3 DNA: TGTGCCAGCAGCTTATCGCAGGCCGGAGGAAACACCATATATTTT. It encodes CASSLSQAGGNTIYF. V and J are TRBV7-9 and TRBJ1-3; D call uncertain. Germline CDR1 and CDR2: SEHNR and FQNEAQ (reference sequence). The CDR3 runs to 15 residues. V lost 2 bases and J lost 4, with 12 bases in between.

About this clone itself: Its ends do not fully match the called genes, so a read error is possible. The V call is TRBV5-1, the J call TRBJ2-7; 12 bases match TRBD1. Germline CDR1 and CDR2: SGHRS and YFSETQ. This CDR3 comprises 14 residues. For the CDR3, the DNA is TGCGCCAGCAGCTCCGGGACAGGGGGCTTTTCTAGGGACTTC. Residues: CASSSGTGGFSRDF. Variable domain in full (rest from reference TRBV5-1 and TRBJ2-7): KAGVTQTPRYLIKTRGQQVTLSCSPISGHRSVSWYQQTPGQGLQFLFEYFSETQRNKGNFPGRFSGRQFSNSRSEMNVSTLELGDSALYLCASSSGTGGFSRDFGPGTRLTVT.

This clone has just one count. The CDR3 sequence is CASSLDRKNIQYF. DNA for the CDR3: TGTGCCAGCAGCTTGGACAGAAAGAACATTCAGTACTTC. V is TRBV7-2 and J is TRBJ2-4; D may be TRBD1 (6 bases). The CDR3 is 13 amino acids. Germline lookup yields CDR1 SGHTA and CDR2 FQGNSA. The V and J ends lost 3 bases and 7 bases respectively, with 10 bases between them.

This clone was detected a few times. The chain joins TRBV10-1 to TRBJ2-3; a weak D match, TRBD1 (5 bases). The CDR3 sequence is 11 residues long. V lost 4 bases and J 9 bases, leaving 8 bases between the germline ends. Germline V gene data show CDR1 as WNHNN and CDR2 as SYGVQD (reference sequence). The CDR3 sequence: CASSVGPTQYF. The CDR3 nucleotides read TGCGCCAGCAGTGTGGGGCCGACGCAGTATTTT.

This rearrangement joins TRBV5-4 to TRBJ1-1, with D unresolved. This CDR3 comprises 13 residues. The V end lost 4 bases, the J end lost 3 bases, and 10 bases lay between the germline ends. Germline V CDR1 and CDR2: SGHNT, YYREEE (reference sequence). The CDR3 DNA follows: TGTGCCAGCAGCCAGAGACGGGACACTGAAGCTTTCTTT. This sequence encodes CASSQRRDTEAFF.

The table lists this clone with a count of one. The chain carries TRBV5-4 and TRBJ1-2, with 10 bases matching TRBD1. The J segment lost 8 bases and the V segment lost 3 bases, leaving 7 bases of the junction unmatched. The CDR3 length is 14 residues. Per the germline V gene, CDR1 is SGHNT and CDR2 is YYREEE (reference sequence). The CDR3 sequence: CASSSRDRGTGYTF. CDR3 nucleotide sequence: TGTGCCAGCAGCTCGCGGGACAGGGGAACCGGCTACACCTTC. Drawing the rest from reference TRBV5-4 and TRBJ1-2, the complete variable domain is ETGVTQSPTHLIKTRGQQVTLRCSSQSGHNTVSWYQQALGQGPQFIFQYYREEENGRGNFPPRFSGLQFPNYSSELNVNALELDDSALYLCASSSRDRGTGYTFGSGTRLTVV.

V is TRBV15 and J is TRBJ2-6; D unclear. The germline V and J ends were trimmed by 4 bases and 4 bases, with 5 bases remaining between them. The germline V gene has CDR1 LNHNV and CDR2 YYDKDF (reference sequence). This CDR3 has 13 amino acids. The CDR3: CATSMSGANVLTF. CDR3 DNA sequence: TGTGCCACCAGCATGAGCGGGGCCAACGTCCTGACTTTC. The whole variable domain, remainder taken from reference TRBV15 and TRBJ2-6, is DAMVIQNPRYQVTQFGKPVTLSCSQTLNHNVMYWYQQKSSQAPKLLFHYYDKDFNNEADTPDNFQSRRPNTSFCFLDIRSPGLGDTAMYLCATSMSGANVLTFGAGSRLTVL.

V gene TRBV7-2 combines with J gene TRBJ2-7; TRBD2 matches 10 bases. CDR1 and CDR2 (germline): SGHTA, FQGNSA. The CDR3 sequence is 17 residues long. V was clipped by 1 base and J by 2 bases; unmatched bases: 8. CDR3 nucleotides: TGTGCCAGCAGCTTAGTGTTGCTAGCGGGGGAAACCTACGAGCAGTACTTC. This translates into CASSLVLLAGETYEQYF. Combining the CDR3 with reference TRBV7-2 and TRBJ2-7 gives the whole variable domain GAGVSQSPSNKVTEKGKDVELRCDPISGHTALYWYRQSLGQGLEFLIYFQGNSAPDKSGLPSDRFSAERTGGSVSTLTIQRTQQEDSAVYLCASSLVLLAGETYEQYFGPGTRLTVT.

This sequence joins TRBV27 and TRBJ1-2; tentative D call: TRBD1 (6 bases). V lost 5 bases, J lost 8 bases, and 15 bases lay in between. This CDR3 has 13 amino acids. Per germline, CDR1 MNHEY and CDR2 SMNVEV (reference sequence). This CDR3 reads CASSRQVLGGYTF. CDR3 in DNA: TGTGCCAGCAGTCGACAGGTCCTCGGGGGCTACACCTTC.

This chain connects TRBV7-2 to TRBJ2-7, with 9 bases aligning to TRBD2. The CDR3 is 15 residues long. CDR1 SGHTA and CDR2 FQGNSA come from the germline V gene. With V trimmed by 0 bases and J by 7 bases, 7 bases remained unmatched. The CDR3 DNA reads as TGTGCCAGCAGCTTAGCGCGGGAGGGTTGGTTGGAGCAGTACTTC. Translated, it gives CASSLAREGWLEQYF.

The J gene is TRBJ1-1, the V gene TRBV6-1; D uncertain. The CDR3 has 13 amino acids. Germline lookup yields CDR1 MNHNS and CDR2 SASEGT. Trimming cost V 7 bases and J 1 base, with 10 bases left between them. CDR3 sequence: CASTYPGNTEAFF. The DNA for the CDR3 is TGTGCCAGCACCTACCCGGGGAACACTGAAGCTTTCTTT.

The chain carries TRBV2 and TRBJ1-5; D unresolved. The CDR3 loop spans 15 amino acids. Trimming cost V 5 bases and J 0 bases, with 11 bases left between them. The germline V gene has CDR1 SNHLY and CDR2 FYNNEI. The chain's CDR3 is CASSWQVDSNQPQHF. The CDR3 DNA sequence: TGTGCCAGCAGTTGGCAGGTAGATAGCAATCAGCCCCAGCATTTT.

The V call is TRBV30, the J call TRBJ2-7; TRBD1 matches at 7 bases. The length of the CDR3 is 12 residues. The J segment lost 4 bases and the V segment lost 5 bases, leaving 5 bases of the junction unmatched. Per germline, CDR1 GTSNPN and CDR2 SVGIG (reference sequence). CDR3 sequence reads: CAWGRGMYEQYF. The CDR3 DNA reads as TGTGCCTGGGGCAGGGGGATGTACGAGCAGTACTTC.

The chain combines TRBV7-9 with TRBJ1-1; D remains ambiguous. This CDR3 is built from 12 residues. Germline lookup yields CDR1 SEHNR and CDR2 FQNEAQ (reference sequence). Trimming took off 2 bases at V and 2 bases at J, with 3 bases between the two ends. This CDR3 reads CASSLYNTEAFF. The CDR3 DNA reads TGTGCCAGCAGCTTATATAACACTGAAGCTTTCTTT. Looking up the rest from reference TRBV7-9 and TRBJ1-1 gives the full variable domain: DTGVSQNPRHKITKRGQNVTFRCDPISEHNRLYWYRQTLGQGPEFLTYFQNEAQLEKSRLLSDRFSAERPKGSFSTLEIQRTEQGDSAMYLCASSLYNTEAFFGQGTRLTVV.

The chain carries TRBV6-4 and TRBJ2-3; 11 bases are shared with TRBD1. This CDR3 region has 15 residues. CDR1 and CDR2 (germline): MRHNA, SNTAGT. The V segment lost 4 bases and the J segment 4 bases; nucleotides outside the gene matches: 4. In DNA form, the CDR3 reads TGTGCCAGCAGTGCGGTGGGACAGGGGGCAGATACGCAGTATTTT. Translated: CASSAVGQGADTQYF.

In this sample, this clone turned up once. The rearrangement links TRBV30 to TRBJ2-7; D is ambiguous. The CDR3 consists of 14 residues. Between the trimmed V and J ends, which lost 7 bases and 0 bases, there was a span of 16 bases. Germline values: CDR1 GTSNPN, CDR2 SVGIG (reference sequence). CDR3 nucleotides: TGTGCCTACACAGTATCCTCCATCTCCTACGAGCAGTACTTC. This codes for CAYTVSSISYEQYF. Combining the CDR3 with reference TRBV30 and TRBJ2-7 gives the whole variable domain SQTIHQWPATLVQPVGSPLSLECTVEGTSNPNLYWYRQAAGRGLQLLFYSVGIGQISSEVPQNLSASRPQDRQFILSSKKLLLSDSGFYLCAYTVSSISYEQYFGPGTRLTVT.